This T cell receptor (beta chain) was sequenced for a study of breast tumors, draining lymph nodes, adjacent tissues. Study results and limitations: Tumors had less TCR diversity than lymph nodes, more than nontumor tissue. That most tumor T cells come from lymph nodes remained unproven. Data fit most tumor T cells coming from lymph node, expanding in tumor. Luminal-like breast cancer showed significantly greater tumor-nontumor repertoire similarity than basal-like breast cancer did.

The V gene lost 1 base and the J gene lost 2 bases, with 12 bases spanning the gap. CDR3 length equals 15 residues. Germline CDR1 is SGHTA and CDR2 is FQGNSA. Each CDR3 protein is one row after TCRdb ran MiXCR on the multiplex PCR reads. The sample has fewer than 300,000 distinct CDR3 sequences, approximately 29% seen once. Samples came from axillary lymph nodes draining the breast cancer. This clonotype was detected many times. The antigen remains undetermined. This TCR derives from a female donor with breast cancer. Some clones in this sample may be carry-over from other donors' samples. Specimen: axillary lymph node tissue. J is TRBJ2-7 and V is TRBV7-2, with TRBD1 as a possible D gene (5 bases). The CDR3 loop is CASSLGAGAPYEQYF. CDR3 sequence (DNA): TGTGCCAGCAGCTTAGGGGCTGGGGCTCCCTACGAGCAGTACTTC. Using reference TRBV7-2 and TRBJ2-7 for the parts outside the CDR3, the full variable domain is GAGVSQSPSNKVTEKGKDVELRCDPISGHTALYWYRQSLGQGLEFLIYFQGNSAPDKSGLPSDRFSAERTGGSVSTLTIQRTQQEDSAVYLCASSLGAGAPYEQYFGPGTRLTVT.